This TCR beta chain appears in the sequencing data of a study of identical twins' blood T cells. TCRdb passed the 5' RACE reads through MiXCR, listing each CDR3 protein once. The sample holds around 380,000 distinct CDR3 sequences, 25% to 35% seen once. CDR1 is MDHEN and CDR2 is SYDVKM in the germline V gene. V lost 2 bases to trimming and J lost 3 bases, with 11 bases between them. The CDR3 is 14 residues long. The sequencing input was PBMCs. This clonotype was obtained from a woman between 18 and 55 years old in good health. The chain links TRBV28 to TRBJ2-7; possible D gene TRBD2, 6 bases. The CDR3 protein is CASSLAGGIYEQYF. In DNA, the CDR3 is TGTGCCAGCAGTTTAGCAGGAGGGATCTACGAGCAGTACTTC.